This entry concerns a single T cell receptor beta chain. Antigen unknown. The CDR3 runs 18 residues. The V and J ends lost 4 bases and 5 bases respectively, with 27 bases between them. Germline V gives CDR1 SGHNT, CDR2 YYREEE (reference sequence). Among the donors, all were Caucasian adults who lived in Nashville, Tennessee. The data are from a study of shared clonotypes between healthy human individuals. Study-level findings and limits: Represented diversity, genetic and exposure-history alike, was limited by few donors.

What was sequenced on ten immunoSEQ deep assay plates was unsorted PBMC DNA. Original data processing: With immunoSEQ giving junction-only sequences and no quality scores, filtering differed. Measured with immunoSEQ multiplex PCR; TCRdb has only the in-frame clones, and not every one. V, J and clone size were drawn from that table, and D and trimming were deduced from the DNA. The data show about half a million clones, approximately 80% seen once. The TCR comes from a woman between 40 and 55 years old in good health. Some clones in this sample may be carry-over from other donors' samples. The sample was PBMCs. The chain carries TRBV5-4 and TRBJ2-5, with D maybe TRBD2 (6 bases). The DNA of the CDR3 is TGTGCCAGCAGCCAAGAAGGATCGGCGGGGTGGTTCAGGGAGACCCAGTACTTC. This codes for CASSQEGSAGWFRETQYF.